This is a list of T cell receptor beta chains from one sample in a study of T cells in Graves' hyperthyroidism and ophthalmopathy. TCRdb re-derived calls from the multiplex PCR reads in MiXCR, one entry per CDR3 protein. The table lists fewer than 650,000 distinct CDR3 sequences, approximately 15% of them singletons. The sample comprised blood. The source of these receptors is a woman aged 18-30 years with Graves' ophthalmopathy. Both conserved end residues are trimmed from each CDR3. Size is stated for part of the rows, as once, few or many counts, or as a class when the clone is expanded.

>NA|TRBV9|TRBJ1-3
ASSVRGPSSGNTIY
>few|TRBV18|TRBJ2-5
ASSPSNTQETQY
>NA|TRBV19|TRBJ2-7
ASSMAGAVSYEQY
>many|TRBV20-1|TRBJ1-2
SANDRSNYGYT
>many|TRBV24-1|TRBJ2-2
ATSDRTGSHTGELF
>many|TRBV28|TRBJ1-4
ASSTPGQVHEKLF
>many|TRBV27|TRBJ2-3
ASSFDLGGTDTQY
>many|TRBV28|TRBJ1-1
ASSHRGTFGAF
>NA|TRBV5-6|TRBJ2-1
ASSSGLRAIYNEQF
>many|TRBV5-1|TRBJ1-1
ASSFRGPNTEAF
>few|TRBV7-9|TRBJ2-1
ATTEGDLSSYNEQF
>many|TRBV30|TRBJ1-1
AWSAGSVAEAF
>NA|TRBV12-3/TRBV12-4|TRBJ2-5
ASSLGDRGFETQY
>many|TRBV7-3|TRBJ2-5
ASSLGLAEYQETQY
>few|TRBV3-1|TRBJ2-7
ASSWRGGTYGQY
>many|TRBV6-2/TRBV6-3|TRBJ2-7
ASRRGHLSSYEQY
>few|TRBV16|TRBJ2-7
ASLRWTGGDYEQY
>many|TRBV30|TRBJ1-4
AWRRGQGNNEKLF
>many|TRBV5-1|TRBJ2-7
ASSLTGPSYEQY
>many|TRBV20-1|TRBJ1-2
SAREGQSLST
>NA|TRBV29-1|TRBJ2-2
SVEDPRQSTGELF
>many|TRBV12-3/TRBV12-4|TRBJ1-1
ASSFGPPETEAF
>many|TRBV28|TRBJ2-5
ASSFPTGPVFGGTGGKKTQY
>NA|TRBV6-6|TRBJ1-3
ASSYSRSANLGNTIY
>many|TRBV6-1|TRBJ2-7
ASRAPGGYTEQY
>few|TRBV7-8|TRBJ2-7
ASSLVGGRAGEQY
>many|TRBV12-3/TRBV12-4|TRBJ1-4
ASSSHGQGGEKLF
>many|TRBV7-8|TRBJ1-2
ASSADEGAYYGYT
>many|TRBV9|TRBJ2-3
ASSASGTSATDTQY
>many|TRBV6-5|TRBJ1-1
ASSYSMVQGTEAF
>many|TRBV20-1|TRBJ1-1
SARDPGSPDTEAF
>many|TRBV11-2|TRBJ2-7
ASSLADRGFVYEQY
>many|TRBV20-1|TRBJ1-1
SARLDKSAWRDTEAF
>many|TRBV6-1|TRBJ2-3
ASRDPGGTDTQY
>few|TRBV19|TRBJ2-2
ASSLRLAGVSNTGELF
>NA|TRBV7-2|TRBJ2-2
ASSPTSGRVTGELF
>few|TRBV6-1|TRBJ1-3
ASQGNGNTIY
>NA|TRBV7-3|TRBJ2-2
ASSTNSGAGSGELF
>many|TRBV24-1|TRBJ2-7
ATIRVNSSYEQY
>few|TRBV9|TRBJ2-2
ASSVEAGAWDTGELF
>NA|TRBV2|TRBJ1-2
ASRPRDRENGYT
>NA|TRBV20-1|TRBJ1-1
SARDSSRDRAGNTEAF
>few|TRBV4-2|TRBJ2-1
ASSQVRVWPYNEQF
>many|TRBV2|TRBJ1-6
ASILDSLNSPLH
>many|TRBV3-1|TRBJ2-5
ASSPERKTQY
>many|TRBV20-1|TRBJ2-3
SVRGRADDTQY
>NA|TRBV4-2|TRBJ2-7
ASSLPTGTSGSTYEQY
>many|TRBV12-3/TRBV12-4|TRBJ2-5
ASSFRPRGETQY
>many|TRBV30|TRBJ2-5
AFSTAAETQY
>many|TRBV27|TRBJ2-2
ASSSHVGQAPGELF
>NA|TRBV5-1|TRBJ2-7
ASNLAGSYEQY
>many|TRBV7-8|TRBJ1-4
ASSTRFVKGRREKLF
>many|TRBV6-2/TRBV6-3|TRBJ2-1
ASKASGSINEQF
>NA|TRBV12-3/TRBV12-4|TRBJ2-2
ASSKTGVRRTGELF
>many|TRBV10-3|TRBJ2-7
AIRSSKSRDEQY
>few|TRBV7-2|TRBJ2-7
ASSSSSMPYEQY
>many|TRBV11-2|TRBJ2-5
ASSFSGVQETQY